This passage covers 12 T cell receptor beta chains from one sample sequenced in a study of patients and donors after allogeneic stem cell transplantation. One entry per CDR3 protein results from TCRdb running MiXCR on the RT-PCR reads. There are some 960,000 distinct CDR3 sequences in the sample; 15% to 20% occur only once, and about 6% lies in the top ten. Sequences were obtained from blood, either unsorted or a sorted T cell fraction (not recorded which). These receptor sequences come from a human donor who was either an allogeneic HSCT recipient or a stem cell or donor lymphocyte infusion donor (not recorded which). It is not recorded whose cells these are; they may come from a transplant donor.

This chain uses TRBV21-1 with TRBJ2-7; TRBD2, the table's D call, was not compared with the DNA. TRBV21-1 is flagged as a pseudogene. The CDR3 contains 15 residues. The CDR3 here is CASSSSGTRGCEQYF. The CDR3 DNA reads TGTGCCAGCAGCAGTTCGGGGACTCGAGGCTGCGAGCAGTACTTC.

This chain links TRBV3-1 with TRBJ1-2; D remains unclear. Trimming cost V 4 bases and J 0 bases, with 12 bases left between them. The CDR3 is made up of 15 amino acids. Germline V gene data show CDR1 as LGHDT and CDR2 as YNNKEL (reference sequence). The CDR3 here is CASSRQRNSNYGYTF. CDR3 DNA sequence: TGTGCCAGCAGCCGCCAGAGGAATTCTAACTATGGCTACACCTTC.

The chain joins TRBV15 to TRBJ2-2; the match to TRBD1 covers 7 bases. The CDR3 contains 18 residues. Germline-derived CDR1 and CDR2 are LNHNV and YYDKDF (reference sequence). Losses at the gene ends were 0 bases for V and 2 bases for J; bases not matched to a gene: 9. In nucleotides, the CDR3 is TGTGCCACCAGCAGAGATGACCGGGACAGATTAAACACCGGGGAGCTGTTTTTT. It encodes CATSRDDRDRLNTGELFF.

This clonotype was seen more than once but under ten times. This chain joins TRBV7-9 and TRBJ2-3; 8 bases match TRBD2. CDR3 length: 17 amino acids. After removal of 5 bases from V and 2 bases from J, the junction contained 12 bases not matched to a gene. CDR1 and CDR2 (germline): SEHNR, FQNEAQ (reference sequence). DNA of the CDR3: TGTGCCAGCAGCCCGCAATTAGCGGGAAAGGACACAGATACGCAGTATTTT. Amino acid sequence: CASSPQLAGKDTDTQYF.

Only a few counts were recorded for this clonotype. The DNA for the CDR3 is TGTGCCAGCAGAGGGGGGACGCGGAACAATGAGCAGTTCTTC. It yields the protein CASRGGTRNNEQFF. The rearrangement links TRBV6-1 to TRBJ2-1; D might be TRBD1 or TRBD2, each matching 6 bases. CDR3 size: 14 residues. V was cut by 6 bases and J by 5 bases, with 14 bases left in between. Per germline, CDR1 MNHNS and CDR2 SASEGT.

This CDR3 reads CASSPINKRGPQETQYF. The CDR3 nucleotides read TGTGCCAGCAGCCCGATTAACAAGCGGGGGCCCCAAGAGACCCAGTACTTC. This chain uses TRBV11-2 with TRBJ2-5; TRBD2 matches 8 bases. This CDR3 region has 17 residues. With V trimmed by 5 bases and J by 1 base, 12 bases remained unmatched. CDR1 and CDR2 from the germline V gene are SGHAT and FQNNGV. Looking up the rest from reference TRBV11-2 and TRBJ2-5 gives the full variable domain: EAGVAQSPRYKIIEKRQSVAFWCNPISGHATLYWYQQILGQGPKLLIQFQNNGVVDDSQLPKDRFSAERLKGVDSTLKIQPAKLEDSAVYLCASSPINKRGPQETQYFGPGTRLLVL.

This clonotype turned up a few times. This sequence joins TRBV20-1 and TRBJ2-7, with unresolved D. The CDR3 runs 12 residues. Trimming cost V 0 bases and J 6 bases, with 9 bases left between them. Germline CDR1 is DFQATT and CDR2 is SNEGSKA (reference sequence). CDR3 in amino acids: CSARDHSSEQYF. The CDR3 DNA follows: TGCAGTGCTAGAGATCACAGTAGCGAGCAGTACTTC.

The table lists this clonotype with a few counts. V is TRBV5-1 and J is TRBJ2-1; 14 nucleotides line up with TRBD2. The V and J ends lost 4 bases and 0 bases, in that order; junction bases with no gene match: 6. This CDR3 has 18 residues. The germline CDR1 and CDR2 sequences are SGHRS and YFSETQ. This CDR3 is CASSQGLAGGFSYNEQFF. CDR3 in DNA: TGCGCCAGCAGCCAAGGACTAGCGGGAGGATTCTCCTACAATGAGCAGTTCTTC. The full variable domain, with the rest looked up from reference TRBV5-1 and TRBJ2-1, is KAGVTQTPRYLIKTRGQQVTLSCSPISGHRSVSWYQQTPGQGLQFLFEYFSETQRNKGNFPGRFSGRQFSNSRSEMNVSTLELGDSALYLCASSQGLAGGFSYNEQFFGPGTRLTVL.

V usage is TRBV6-2 or TRBV6-3 and J usage is TRBJ2-7, with D maybe TRBD1 (6 bases). Trimming removed 2 bases at V and 0 bases at J, with 11 bases between. CDR3 length: 15 amino acids. Germline loops: CDR1 MNHEY, CDR2 SVGEGT. The CDR3, as DNA: TGTGCCAGCAGTTACGGGGACACCAGCTCCTACGAGCAGTACTTC. This gives the protein CASSYGDTSSYEQYF.

In this sample, this clonotype turned up a few times. The chain couples TRBV15 to TRBJ2-7; D remains ambiguous. The CDR3 has 12 amino acids. Germline CDR1 is LNHNV and CDR2 is YYDKDF (reference sequence). The ends were cut back, 1 base at V and 4 bases at J, with 5 bases in the middle. DNA for the CDR3: TGTGCCACCAGCAGAGTTGGTTACGAGCAGTACTTC. Translating it yields CATSRVGYEQYF. Looking up the rest from reference TRBV15 and TRBJ2-7 gives the full variable domain: DAMVIQNPRYQVTQFGKPVTLSCSQTLNHNVMYWYQQKSSQAPKLLFHYYDKDFNNEADTPDNFQSRRPNTSFCFLDIRSPGLGDTAMYLCATSRVGYEQYFGPGTRLTVT.

This chain uses TRBV7-9 with TRBJ2-7; D is unresolved. The CDR3 loop spans 16 amino acids. V lost 4 bases to trimming and J lost 5 bases, with 21 bases between them. Germline V gene sequence: CDR1 SEHNR, CDR2 FQNEAQ (reference sequence). The CDR3 bases are TGTGCCAGCAGCTCCCAAACACAGTGGTTTGGGGACGAGCAGTACTTC. It is translated as CASSSQTQWFGDEQYF.

This clonotype came up a few times. The rearrangement links TRBV7-2 to TRBJ2-5; possibly TRBD1 for D (5 bases). Germline values: CDR1 SGHTA, CDR2 FQGNSA. There are 15 residues in the CDR3. V lost 7 bases, J lost 0 bases, and 15 bases lay in between. The CDR3 bases are TGTGCCAGCACCCTCCTGGGGCGCGACCAAGAGACCCAGTACTTC. Translation: CASTLLGRDQETQYF.